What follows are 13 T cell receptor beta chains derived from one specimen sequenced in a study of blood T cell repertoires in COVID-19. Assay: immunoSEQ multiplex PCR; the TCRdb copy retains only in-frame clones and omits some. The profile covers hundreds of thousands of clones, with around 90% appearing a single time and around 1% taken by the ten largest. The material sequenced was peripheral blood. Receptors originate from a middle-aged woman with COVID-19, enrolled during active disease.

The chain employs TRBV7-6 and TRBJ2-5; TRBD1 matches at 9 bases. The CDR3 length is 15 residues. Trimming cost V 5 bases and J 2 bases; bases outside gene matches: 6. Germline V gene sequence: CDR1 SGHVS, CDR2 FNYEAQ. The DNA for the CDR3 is TGTGCCAGCAGCATATGGACAGGGGAACAAGAGACCCAGTACTTC. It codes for CASSIWTGEQETQYF. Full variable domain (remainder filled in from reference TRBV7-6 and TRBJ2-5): GAGVSQSPRYKVTKRGQDVALRCDPISGHVSLYWYRQALGQGPEFLTYFNYEAQQDKSGLPNDRFSAERPEGSISTLTIQRTEQRDSAMYRCASSIWTGEQETQYFGPGTRLLVL.

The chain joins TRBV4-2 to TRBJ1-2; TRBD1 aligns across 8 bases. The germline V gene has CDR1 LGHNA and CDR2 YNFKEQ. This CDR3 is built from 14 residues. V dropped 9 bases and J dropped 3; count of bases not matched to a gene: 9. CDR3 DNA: TGTGCCAGTACCTACAGGGGGGAGGACTATGGCTACACCTTC. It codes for CASTYRGEDYGYTF.

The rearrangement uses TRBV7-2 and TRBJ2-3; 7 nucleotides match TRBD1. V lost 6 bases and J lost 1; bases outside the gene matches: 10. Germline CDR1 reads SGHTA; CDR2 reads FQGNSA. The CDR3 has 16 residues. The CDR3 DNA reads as TGTGCCAGCAGTTCTACAGGGGAATTAGGCACAGATACGCAGTATTTT. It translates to CASSSTGELGTDTQYF.

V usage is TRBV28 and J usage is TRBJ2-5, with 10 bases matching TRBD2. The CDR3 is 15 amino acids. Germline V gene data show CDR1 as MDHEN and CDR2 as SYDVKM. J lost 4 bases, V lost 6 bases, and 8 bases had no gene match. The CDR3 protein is CASSPSLAGAETQYF. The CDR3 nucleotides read TGTGCCAGCAGCCCCTCCCTAGCGGGAGCAGAGACCCAGTACTTC.

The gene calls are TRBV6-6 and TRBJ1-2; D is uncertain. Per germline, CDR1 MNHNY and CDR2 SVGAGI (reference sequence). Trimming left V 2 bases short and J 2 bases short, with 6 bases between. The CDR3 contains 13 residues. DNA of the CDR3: TGTGCCAGCAGTTACGACGGGAACTATGGCTACACCTTC. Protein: CASSYDGNYGYTF.

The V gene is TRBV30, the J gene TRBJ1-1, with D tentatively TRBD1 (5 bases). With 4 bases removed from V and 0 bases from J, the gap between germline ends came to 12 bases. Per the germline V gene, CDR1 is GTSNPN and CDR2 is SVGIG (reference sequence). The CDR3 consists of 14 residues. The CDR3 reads CAWISRVMNTEAFF. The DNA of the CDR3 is TGTGCCTGGATATCCAGGGTGATGAACACTGAAGCTTTCTTT.

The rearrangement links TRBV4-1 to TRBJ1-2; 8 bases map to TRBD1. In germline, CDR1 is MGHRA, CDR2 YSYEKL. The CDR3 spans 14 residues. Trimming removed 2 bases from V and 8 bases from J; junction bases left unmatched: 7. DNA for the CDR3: TGCGCCAGCAGCCAATCGGACAGGGAGGGAGGCTACACCTTC. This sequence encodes CASSQSDREGGYTF.

This CDR3 reads CASSSYRGADTQYF. The CDR3 DNA sequence: TGCGCCAGCAGCTCCTACCGGGGGGCAGATACGCAGTATTTT. This chain links TRBV5-1 with TRBJ2-3, with 7 positions matching TRBD2. V was pared by 3 bases and J by 4 bases, with 5 bases of the junction left unmatched. This CDR3 spans 14 amino acids. From germline, CDR1 is SGHRS and CDR2 YFSETQ.

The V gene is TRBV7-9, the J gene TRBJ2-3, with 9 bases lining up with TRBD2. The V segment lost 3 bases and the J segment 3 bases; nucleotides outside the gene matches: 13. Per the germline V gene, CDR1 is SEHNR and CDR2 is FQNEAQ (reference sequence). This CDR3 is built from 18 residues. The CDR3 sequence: CASSFLGGSGSETDTQYF. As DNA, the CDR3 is TGTGCCAGCAGCTTCTTAGGAGGTAGCGGGAGTGAGACAGATACGCAGTATTTT.

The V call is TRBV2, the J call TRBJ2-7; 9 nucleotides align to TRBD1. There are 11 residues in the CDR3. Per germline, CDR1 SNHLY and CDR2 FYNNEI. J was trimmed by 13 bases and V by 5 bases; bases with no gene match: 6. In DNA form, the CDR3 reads TGTGCCAGCAGTAGGGCGGGACAGGGTTACTTC. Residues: CASSRAGQGYF.

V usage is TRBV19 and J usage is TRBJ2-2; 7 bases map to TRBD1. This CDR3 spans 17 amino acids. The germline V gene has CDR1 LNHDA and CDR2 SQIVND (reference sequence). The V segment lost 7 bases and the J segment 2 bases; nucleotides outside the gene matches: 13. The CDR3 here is CASTNKAGTANTGELFF. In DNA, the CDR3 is TGTGCCAGTACCAATAAAGCCGGGACAGCAAACACCGGGGAGCTGTTTTTT.

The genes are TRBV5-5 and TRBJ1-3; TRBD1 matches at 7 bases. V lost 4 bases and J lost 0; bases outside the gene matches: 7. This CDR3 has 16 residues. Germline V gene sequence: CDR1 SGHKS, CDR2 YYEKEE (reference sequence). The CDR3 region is CASSVEQGFSGNTIYF. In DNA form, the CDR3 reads TGTGCCAGCAGCGTGGAACAGGGGTTCTCTGGAAACACCATATATTTT.

The CDR3 DNA sequence: TGTGCCTGGAGTGCGACAGTGAGCAATCAGCCCCAGCATTTT. Amino acids: CAWSATVSNQPQHF. The V gene is TRBV30, the J gene TRBJ1-5; D is possibly TRBD1 (5 bases). Trimming cost V 1 base and J 1 base, with 8 bases left between them. Germline assignment: CDR1 GTSNPN and CDR2 SVGIG (reference sequence). The CDR3 is 14 amino acids.